What follows are 19 T cell receptor beta chains derived from one specimen sequenced in a study of blood T cell repertoires in COVID-19. Clones were read by immunoSEQ multiplex PCR, and TCRdb kept only the in-frame ones, dropping some. This sample has approximately 67,000 clones, with around 93% found just once. The sample taken for sequencing was peripheral blood. These receptors all stem from a human donor in a cohort sampled during active COVID-19.

V is TRBV2 and J is TRBJ1-2, with unresolved D. V lost 7 bases and J lost 5, with 8 bases in between. CDR1 is SNHLY, CDR2 FYNNEI, per germline. The CDR3 is 11 residues long. Here the CDR3 DNA reads TGTGCCAGCACGGAGGTGTATGGCTACACCTTC. This sequence encodes CASTEVYGYTF.

The J gene is TRBJ1-2, the V gene TRBV9, with TRBD1 matching 9 bases. Losses at the gene ends were 0 bases for V and 7 bases for J; bases not matched to a gene: 7. The CDR3 contains 15 residues. Germline CDR1 reads SGDLS; CDR2 reads YYNGEE. In DNA form, the CDR3 reads TGTGCCAGCAGCGTAGACGGGACAGGGTTTAGTGGCTACACCTTC. It is translated as CASSVDGTGFSGYTF.

The chain joins TRBV6-6 to TRBJ1-5; tentative D call: TRBD1 (6 bases). V dropped 6 bases and J dropped 2 bases, with 14 bases sitting between them. The germline V gene encodes CDR1 MNHNY and CDR2 SVGAGI (reference sequence). CDR3 size: 15 residues. The chain's CDR3 is CASRGQNWGNQPQHF. CDR3 DNA: TGTGCCAGCAGAGGACAGAACTGGGGCAATCAGCCCCAGCATTTT.

This clone was picked up one time. The V call is TRBV11-2, the J call TRBJ2-5; 11 bases line up with TRBD2. V was clipped by 1 base and J by 2 bases; unmatched bases: 3. Germline-derived CDR1 and CDR2 are SGHAT and FQNNGV. The length of the CDR3 is 16 residues. The CDR3 here is CASSLAVAGGQETQYF. Written as DNA, the CDR3 is TGTGCCAGCAGCTTAGCAGTAGCGGGGGGGCAAGAGACCCAGTACTTC.

V gene TRBV12-3 or TRBV12-4 combines with J gene TRBJ1-4; D is ambiguous. The CDR3 is 13 residues long. The ends were cut back, 0 bases at V and 3 bases at J, with 2 bases in the middle. The CDR3 DNA reads as TGTGCCAGCAGTTTAGCCGCTAATGAAAAACTGTTTTTT. Translating gives CASSLAANEKLFF.

This rearrangement joins TRBV30 to TRBJ2-1; TRBD2 aligns across 11 bases. The CDR3 totals 14 residues. The germline V gene encodes CDR1 GTSNPN and CDR2 SVGIG (reference sequence). V trimming: 0 bases; J trimming: 11 bases; junction bases outside the gene matches: 6. This chain's CDR3 is CAWSVGTSGPQQFF. The CDR3 DNA reads as TGTGCCTGGAGTGTAGGGACTAGCGGCCCTCAGCAGTTCTTC.

This clone was detected once. The chain has TRBV3-1 (or the pseudogene TRBV3-2) and TRBJ2-7; D gene unclear. V lost 4 bases and J lost 1, with 8 bases in between. The CDR3 totals 13 residues. Germline V gene lookup returns CDR1 LGHDT and CDR2 YNNKEL (reference sequence). CDR3 DNA sequence: TGTGCCAGCAGCCTTTATAATTCCTACGAGCAGTACTTC. This translates into CASSLYNSYEQYF.

V and J are TRBV19 and TRBJ2-7; 7 bases fit TRBD1. Germline V lookup: CDR1 LNHDA, CDR2 SQIVND (reference sequence). V gave up 4 bases and J gave up 7 bases; unmatched junction bases: 10. This CDR3 comprises 14 residues. The CDR3 DNA reads as TGTGCCAGTAGTAACGAAATACAGGGGCGTGAGCAGTACTTC. Its translation is CASSNEIQGREQYF.

The chain recombines TRBV6-2 or TRBV6-3 with TRBJ2-1; 7 bases match TRBD2. The junction had 8 bases not matched to a gene; V was cut back by 3 bases and J by 9 bases. The germline V gene has CDR1 MNHEY and CDR2 SVGEGT. This CDR3 has 14 amino acids. CDR3 coding DNA: TGTGCCAGCAGTTATCCCCCGGTAGCGGGTGAGCAGTTCTTC. It encodes CASSYPPVAGEQFF.

The chain combines TRBV19 with TRBJ2-6; perhaps TRBD2 as D (5 bases). CDR1 is LNHDA, CDR2 SQIVND, per germline (reference sequence). Trimming shortened V by 9 bases and J by 4 bases, and 13 bases separated the two germline ends. The CDR3 has 14 amino acids. CDR3 in DNA: TGTGCCAGCCGAGGGTGGGCCGGGGCCAACGTCCTGACTTTC. Protein sequence: CASRGWAGANVLTF. The full variable domain, with the rest looked up from reference TRBV19 and TRBJ2-6, is DGGITQSPKYLFRKEGQNVTLSCEQNLNHDAMYWYRQDPGQGLRLIYYSQIVNDFQKGDIAEGYSVSREKKESFPLTVTSAQKNPTAFYLCASRGWAGANVLTFGAGSRLTVL.

A single count supports this clone. The J gene is TRBJ2-1, the V gene TRBV13; 7 nucleotides align to TRBD2. The CDR3 is 15 residues long. Germline V gene lookup returns CDR1 PRHDT and CDR2 FYEKMQ (reference sequence). V was pared by 8 bases and J by 2 bases, with 9 bases of the junction left unmatched. The CDR3 nucleotides are TGTGCCAGCGGCTACCGGGGGGACGCCTACAATGAGCAGTTCTTC. Residues: CASGYRGDAYNEQFF.

The chain has TRBV5-1 and TRBJ1-2, with 7 bases lining up with TRBD1. J was trimmed by 3 bases and V by 4 bases; bases with no gene match: 3. Germline V gene lookup returns CDR1 SGHRS and CDR2 YFSETQ. CDR3 length equals 13 residues. CDR3 sequence reads: CASSTTGDYGYTF. CDR3 nucleotide sequence: TGCGCCAGCAGCACCACAGGGGACTATGGCTACACCTTC.

The rearrangement uses TRBV7-2 and TRBJ2-1; 8 nucleotides agree with TRBD2. V was clipped by 5 bases and J by 13 bases; unmatched bases: 10. The CDR3 covers 13 residues. In germline, CDR1 is SGHTA, CDR2 FQGNSA. CDR3 nucleotides: TGTGCCAGCAGCCGTGAAGCGGGGGAGGGACAGTTCTTC. Its protein product is CASSREAGEGQFF.

V and J are TRBV1 and TRBJ2-3; the table's TRBD1 call for D was not verified on the DNA. TRBV1 is a known pseudogene. The CDR3 consists of 16 residues. CDR3 protein: CTSSPKRGPSTDTQYF. CDR3 nucleotides: TGCACCAGCAGCCCCAAAAGGGGGCCAAGCACAGATACGCAGTATTTT.

The chain combines TRBV24-1 with TRBJ2-1, with 9 bases aligning to TRBD1. This CDR3 is built from 14 residues. V dropped 3 bases and J dropped 7; count of bases not matched to a gene: 3. Germline lookup yields CDR1 KGHDR and CDR2 SFDVKD. The CDR3 protein is CATSDGTGLNEQFF. CDR3 DNA: TGTGCCACCAGTGATGGGACAGGGTTGAATGAGCAGTTCTTC.

This chain links TRBV9 with TRBJ2-7, with TRBD1 identical over 10 bases. The V gene's germline CDR1 is SGDLS and CDR2 YYNGEE. With V trimmed by 3 bases and J by 5 bases, 14 bases remained unmatched. The CDR3 runs 17 residues. This chain's CDR3 is CASSALVEGTGVDEQYF. The CDR3 bases are TGTGCCAGCAGCGCCCTAGTAGAGGGGACAGGGGTCGACGAGCAGTACTTC.

The gene calls are TRBV7-2 and TRBJ2-3; 13 bases line up with TRBD2. CDR3 length: 18 residues. The V and J ends lost 1 base and 4 bases, in that order; junction bases with no gene match: 8. Per germline, CDR1 SGHTA and CDR2 FQGNSA. CDR3 in amino acids: CASSLGRVGLAGADTQYF. The DNA of the CDR3 is TGTGCCAGCAGCTTAGGGCGGGTCGGACTAGCGGGAGCAGATACGCAGTATTTT.

This clone was seen a handful of times. The CDR3, as DNA: TGTGCCAGCAGTTACTCGTCTAGCGGGGATTACGAGCAGTACTTC. It specifies CASSYSSSGDYEQYF. The chain couples TRBV6-6 to TRBJ2-7; 9 bases align to TRBD2. The J segment lost 4 bases and the V segment lost 0 bases, leaving 4 bases of the junction unmatched. Germline lookup yields CDR1 MNHNY and CDR2 SVGAGI (reference sequence). This CDR3 contains 15 residues.

The J gene is TRBJ1-6, the V gene TRBV5-4; tentative D call: TRBD1 (5 bases). From germline, CDR1 is SGHNT and CDR2 YYREEE (reference sequence). CDR3 length equals 16 residues. V was cut by 2 bases and J by 9 bases, with 18 bases left in between. The CDR3 region has the DNA TGTGCCAGCAGCTTCGCCACCCAGGGACTCGGTTCACCCCTCCACTTT. Its protein is CASSFATQGLGSPLHF.